This TCR beta chain comes out of a study of spatial heterogeneity in lung cancer. Time point given: blood at routine non-recurrence follow-up after resection. TCRs were sequenced from unsorted whole RNA of tumor, nontumor lung or PBMC. There are many counts of this clonotype. Using its own MiXCR run on the 5' RACE reads, TCRdb lists one record per CDR3 protein. This sample has fewer than 100,000 distinct CDR3 sequences, with just under 20% found just once. The CDR3 runs to 15 residues. Germline trimming cut 3 bases from V and 0 bases from J; bases unmatched to any gene: 2. Looked up from germline, CDR1 is SGHRS and CDR2 is YFSETQ.

Here the sequenced sample was PBMCs, taken at follow-up. This sequence was found in a male donor with early-stage non-small cell lung cancer. The chain has TRBV5-1 and TRBJ2-2; TRBD1 agrees at 7 bases. CDR3 in DNA: TGCGCCAGCAGCTCCGGGACAGCGAACACCGGGGAGCTGTTTTTT. Protein: CASSSGTANTGELFF. Full variable domain (rest looked up from reference TRBV5-1 and TRBJ2-2): KAGVTQTPRYLIKTRGQQVTLSCSPISGHRSVSWYQQTPGQGLQFLFEYFSETQRNKGNFPGRFSGRQFSNSRSEMNVSTLELGDSALYLCASSSGTANTGELFFGEGSRLTVL.